This T cell receptor beta chain came from a study of identical twins. One entry per CDR3 protein results from TCRdb running MiXCR on the 5' RACE reads. In the table there are about 690,000 distinct CDR3 sequences, roughly 6.2% of which are singletons. This clonotype was observed at least ten times. The antigen is not known. Regarding the study as a whole: Cord blood beta clonotypes present at high abundance carried fewer insertions; no such pattern appeared in memory repertoires. Interpretation of the results relied on cross-sectional statistical analysis and not on following the same donors.

Germline lookup yields CDR1 SQVTM and CDR2 ANQGSEA. The CDR3 totals 14 residues. The V end lost 1 base, the J end lost 6 bases, and 14 bases lay between the germline ends. V and J are TRBV29-1 and TRBJ2-3; maybe TRBD1 (5 bases). The sample comprised naive T cells sorted from blood. This TCR was recovered from a man younger than 35 in good health. The CDR3 here is CSVEGLTARDTQYF. As DNA, the CDR3 is TGCAGCGTTGAAGGCTTGACAGCACGGGATACGCAGTATTTT.